This TCR beta chain was recovered during a study of blood T cell repertoires in COVID-19. Overall study: PBMCs, B-cell-depleted T cells, or T cells were the source of the cDNA or gDNA that made up the material.

This table comes from immunoSEQ multiplex PCR, and its TCRdb copy is limited to in-frame clones, with some not included. This table holds some 200,000 clones, about 80% found once. This sequence originates from a human donor with acute or convalescent COVID-19. The donor label of this sample is uncertain. Sequenced material: peripheral blood.

This CDR3 is CASSLGRSYEQYF. The CDR3 nucleotides are TGTGCCAGCAGCTTGGGCAGATCCTACGAGCAGTACTTC. The J gene is TRBJ2-7, the V gene TRBV7-2; D gene uncertain. The CDR3 is 13 amino acids. Between the trimmed V and J ends, which lost 3 bases and 1 base, there was a span of 7 bases. Germline V CDR1 and CDR2: SGHTA, FQGNSA. The variable domain in full, completed from reference TRBV7-2 and TRBJ2-7, reads GAGVSQSPSNKVTEKGKDVELRCDPISGHTALYWYRQSLGQGLEFLIYFQGNSAPDKSGLPSDRFSAERTGGSVSTLTIQRTQQEDSAVYLCASSLGRSYEQYFGPGTRLTVT.